The entry below describes one T cell receptor beta chain. Clones were sequenced by immunoSEQ multiplex PCR, and TCRdb holds only the in-frame ones, with some missing. The sample holds approximately 150,000 clones; around four fifths are singletons and the top ten take 6.2%. This entry is derived from a study of blood T cell repertoires in COVID-19. Assignment of participants to cohorts was predicated upon participant-reported clinical history. The CDR3 covers 16 residues. Germline V gene sequence: CDR1 KGHDR, CDR2 SFDVKD. J was trimmed by 4 bases and V by 3 bases; bases with no gene match: 2. The gene calls are TRBV24-1 and TRBJ2-5; TRBD2 matches at 15 bases. This sequence originates from a woman aged 40 to 49 who had recovered from COVID-19. The material sequenced was PBMCs or T cells enriched from blood (not recorded which). CDR3 residues: CATSDGLAGGGETQYF. In DNA form, the CDR3 reads TGTGCCACCAGTGATGGACTAGCGGGAGGGGGAGAGACCCAGTACTTC.